Following are 4 T cell receptor beta chains from one sample sequenced in a study of blood T cell repertoires in COVID-19. Libraries were prepared by immunoSEQ multiplex PCR; TCRdb keeps only in-frame clonotypes and omits some of them. Among some 460,000 clones listed, about 89% were seen once. Specimen: peripheral blood. The origin of the receptors is a woman aged 30 to 39 with acute or convalescent COVID-19.

The chain employs TRBV24-1 and TRBJ2-7; D remains unclear. Per the germline V gene, CDR1 is KGHDR and CDR2 is SFDVKD. V was shortened by 1 base and J by 5 bases, with 8 bases between the two germline ends. CDR3 size: 13 residues. The CDR3 DNA is TGTGCCACCAGTGATTTAGCCACCGACGAGCAGTACTTC. Translating it yields CATSDLATDEQYF.

The gene calls are TRBV7-9 and TRBJ2-1; maybe TRBD2 (7 bases). V gave up 5 bases and J gave up 3 bases, with 14 bases separating them. Per the germline V gene, CDR1 is SEHNR and CDR2 is FQNEAQ (reference sequence). This CDR3 is 15 amino acids long. In nucleotides, the CDR3 is TGTGCCAGCAGCCAAGGGGGGGTTATCTACAATGAGCAGTTCTTC. This sequence encodes CASSQGGVIYNEQFF.

The rearrangement joins TRBV9 to TRBJ2-6; no definite D call. This CDR3 comprises 15 residues. Germline CDR1 is SGDLS and CDR2 is YYNGEE. The V and J ends lost 0 bases and 4 bases respectively, with 8 bases between them. CDR3 protein: CASSVEPYGANVLTF. The CDR3 DNA follows: TGTGCCAGCAGCGTAGAACCCTACGGGGCCAACGTCCTGACTTTC.

The chain carries TRBV9 and TRBJ2-3; TRBD1 might be the D (6 bases). Per the germline V gene, CDR1 is SGDLS and CDR2 is YYNGEE. The V gene lost 2 bases and the J gene lost 2 bases, with 9 bases spanning the gap. The CDR3 sequence is 14 residues long. As DNA, the CDR3 is TGTGCCAGCAGCGTGGGGGACATCACAGATACGCAGTATTTT. It yields the protein CASSVGDITDTQYF. The variable domain in full, with the rest retrieved from reference TRBV9 and TRBJ2-3, is DSGVTQTPKHLITATGQRVTLRCSPRSGDLSVYWYQQSLDQGLQFLIQYYNGEERAKGNILERFSAQQFPDLHSELNLSSLELGDSALYFCASSVGDITDTQYFGPGTRLTVL.